This T cell receptor (beta chain) was sequenced during a study of shared clonotypes between healthy human individuals. The study, taken as a whole, reports: Clonotypes shared by all four sorted-subset donors had higher generation probabilities than non-shared clonotypes.

Sorted-subset replicate PCRs used 200 ng of genomic DNA. This amount corresponded to some 32,000 T cell genomes. How the authors handled the data: Quality scores were absent from the junction-only immunoSEQ sequences, so filtering differed. Only in-frame clones appear in the TCRdb table, and some are missing; sequencing was by immunoSEQ multiplex PCR. Clone size and V and J calls were adopted from that table, with D and trimming inferred from the DNA. The repertoire holds some 2.1 million clones, with around 96% as singletons. The germline CDR1 and CDR2 sequences are MNHEY and SMNVEV (reference sequence). V lost 4 bases to trimming and J lost 5 bases, with 12 bases between them. This CDR3 comprises 13 residues. Comments on this clone: Antigen specificity is unknown.

Naive CD8 cells lacked CD45RO and underwent positive selection for CCR7, leaving out terminally differentiated effector memory CD45RA+ cells. Sequenced sample: naive CD8+ T cells sorted from blood. The clonotype was recovered from a man younger than 35 in good health. The chain carries TRBV27 and TRBJ2-7; no firm D call. CDR3 loop: CASSYGGRDEQYF. Written as DNA, the CDR3 is TGTGCCAGCAGTTACGGTGGTCGGGACGAGCAGTACTTC.